One sample yielded the 20 T cell receptor beta chains listed below, sequenced in a study of T cells expressing NK-cell markers. TCRdb re-called the 5' RACE reads, yielding one record per CDR3 amino acid sequence without DNA. This table lists over 250,000 distinct CDR3 sequences. The specimen sequenced was blood T cells: a sorted CD56 or NKG2C T cell subset, CD4+ or CD8+ T cells, or bulk PBMC T cells (not recorded which). Receptor source: a woman aged 18-69 years in good health.

V and J are TRBV5-4 and TRBJ2-1; TCRdb selects TRBD1, and the lack of DNA leaves this call unchecked. The CDR3 runs 15 residues. CDR1 and CDR2 from the germline V gene are SGHNT and YYREEE (reference sequence). CDR3 sequence reads: CASSPPGPIYNEQFF.

This chain joins TRBV20-1 and TRBJ1-3. The V gene's germline CDR1 is DFQATT and CDR2 SNEGSKA (reference sequence). The CDR3 has 11 amino acids. The CDR3 loop reads CSASPGNTIYF.

The genes are TRBV5-1 and TRBJ2-7; TCRdb outputs TRBD1, but without DNA this stays unchecked. The CDR3 is made up of 14 amino acids. The V gene's germline CDR1 is SGHRS and CDR2 YFSETQ. CDR3: CASSLRDISNEQYF. The full variable domain, completed using reference TRBV5-1 and TRBJ2-7, is KAGVTQTPRYLIKTRGQQVTLSCSPISGHRSVSWYQQTPGQGLQFLFEYFSETQRNKGNFPGRFSGRQFSNSRSEMNVSTLELGDSALYLCASSLRDISNEQYFGPGTRLTVT.

The chain combines TRBV29-1 with TRBJ2-5; the D call from TCRdb, TRBD1, cannot be confirmed without DNA. The CDR3 extends over 14 amino acids. Germline assignment: CDR1 SQVTM and CDR2 ANQGSEA. This CDR3 reads CSVPPGQRQETQYF.

The chain carries TRBV7-2 and TRBJ2-3; checking the TCRdb D call of TRBD2 is not possible without DNA. The length of the CDR3 is 13 residues. Germline V CDR1 and CDR2: SGHTA, FQGNSA. CDR3 amino acids: CASLRGPTDTQYF.

The V and J genes are TRBV12-3 or TRBV12-4 and TRBJ1-1. The CDR3 totals 13 residues. The CDR3 sequence is CASSQRGPSEAFF.

CDR3 residues: CSAWDNNSPLHF. This chain joins TRBV20-1 and TRBJ1-6; the D call from TCRdb, TRBD1, cannot be confirmed without DNA. Germline lookup yields CDR1 DFQATT and CDR2 SNEGSKA (reference sequence). CDR3 size: 12 residues.

The V gene is TRBV7-8, the J gene TRBJ1-5; TCRdb's D gene call, TRBD1, goes unchecked for lack of DNA. CDR1 and CDR2 from the germline V gene are SGHVS and FQNEAQ. CDR3 length: 15 residues. The CDR3 here is CASSYTPTGEQPQHF.

The rearrangement uses TRBV7-8 and TRBJ1-6; no DNA is available, so the TRBD1 call from TCRdb remains unchecked. Per the germline V gene, CDR1 is SGHVS and CDR2 is FQNEAQ. CDR3 length: 15 residues. Here the CDR3 reads CASSARQGLNSPLHF.

The chain employs TRBV24-1 and TRBJ2-3; TCRdb outputs TRBD1, but without DNA this stays unchecked. The CDR3 consists of 17 residues. CDR1 is KGHDR, CDR2 SFDVKD, per germline. The CDR3 here is CATSDPLGRGTTGTQYF.

The V gene is TRBV7-2, the J gene TRBJ2-7; TCRdb indicates TRBD1, and absent DNA this call remains unverified. CDR1 is SGHTA, CDR2 FQGNSA, per germline. The CDR3 covers 12 residues. CDR3 protein: CASRGRDYEQYF.

V and J are TRBV3-1 and TRBJ2-7; TCRdb selects TRBD1, and the lack of DNA leaves this call unchecked. The germline V gene has CDR1 LGHDT and CDR2 YNNKEL (reference sequence). The CDR3 has 12 residues. CDR3 protein: CASSPGFLEQYF.

The CDR3 region is CASSQDTLNGYTQYF. V gene TRBV4-3 combines with J gene TRBJ2-3; TCRdb's D call of TRBD1 is untestable without DNA. The CDR3 is 15 residues long. Germline V gene lookup returns CDR1 LGHNA and CDR2 YSLEER.

V usage is TRBV10-3 and J usage is TRBJ2-2. This CDR3 is built from 11 residues. In germline, CDR1 is ENHRY, CDR2 SYGVKD. CDR3: CAISEWGELFF.

The chain joins TRBV5-1 to TRBJ2-1; checking the TCRdb D call of TRBD2 is not possible without DNA. CDR3 size: 17 residues. Germline-derived CDR1 and CDR2 are SGHRS and YFSETQ. CDR3 loop: CASSLGVLAGPNNEQFF.

V and J are TRBV19 and TRBJ2-3; TCRdb picks TRBD1, but there is no DNA to check that call. The germline V gene has CDR1 LNHDA and CDR2 SQIVND (reference sequence). The CDR3 runs 15 residues. CDR3 amino acids: CASTTHRTSTDTQYF.

The chain is built from TRBV7-2 and TRBJ1-5. The CDR3 spans 13 residues. Per the germline V gene, CDR1 is SGHTA and CDR2 is FQGNSA. CDR3 amino acids: CASSFSKGQPQHF. Full variable domain (missing parts from reference TRBV7-2 and TRBJ1-5): GAGVSQSPSNKVTEKGKDVELRCDPISGHTALYWYRQSLGQGLEFLIYFQGNSAPDKSGLPSDRFSAERTGGSVSTLTIQRTQQEDSAVYLCASSFSKGQPQHFGDGTRLSIL.

This sequence joins TRBV6-1 and TRBJ2-5; absent DNA, TCRdb's TRBD1 call cannot be checked. Per germline, CDR1 MNHNS and CDR2 SASEGT. This CDR3 is built from 15 residues. The CDR3 sequence is CASSRAGGPWETQYF.

The chain uses TRBV20-1 and TRBJ1-5; TCRdb outputs TRBD1, but without DNA this stays unchecked. From germline, CDR1 is DFQATT and CDR2 SNEGSKA (reference sequence). This CDR3 contains 13 residues. CDR3: CSARGGKDQPQHF.

The chain recombines TRBV7-2 with TRBJ1-1; the TRBD1 assignment by TCRdb is unverifiable without DNA. CDR1 and CDR2 (germline): SGHTA, FQGNSA. The CDR3 has 19 amino acids. CDR3 loop: CASSLGFRVGRGENTEAFF.